The clone carrying this T cell receptor (beta chain) was recorded once. Unmatched junction bases numbered 4, after V lost 5 bases and J lost 4 bases. Germline V lookup: CDR1 SEHNR, CDR2 FQNEAQ (reference sequence). CDR3 length: 13 residues. The entry originates in a study of blood T cell repertoires in COVID-19. About the research overall: The United States, Italy and Spain supplied acute and convalescent COVID-19 samples. T cells, B-cell-depleted T cells, or PBMCs supplied cDNA or gDNA.

In the authors' workflow: Amplification with reference gene primers provided the estimates of nucleated cell counts. Libraries were prepared by immunoSEQ multiplex PCR; TCRdb keeps only in-frame clonotypes and omits some of them. The V and J calls and clone size were taken over from that table, and D and trimming were inferred from the DNA. Of around 80,000 clones detected, roughly 80% appear once; the ten largest clones hold around 4.8%. The sequence derives from a woman between 65 and 79 years old with acute or convalescent COVID-19. Sample: peripheral blood. The rearrangement joins TRBV7-9 to TRBJ2-7; 8 nucleotides align to TRBD1. The CDR3 region is CASSLDRGYEQYF. The CDR3 DNA sequence: TGTGCCAGCAGCCTCGACAGGGGATACGAGCAGTACTTC.